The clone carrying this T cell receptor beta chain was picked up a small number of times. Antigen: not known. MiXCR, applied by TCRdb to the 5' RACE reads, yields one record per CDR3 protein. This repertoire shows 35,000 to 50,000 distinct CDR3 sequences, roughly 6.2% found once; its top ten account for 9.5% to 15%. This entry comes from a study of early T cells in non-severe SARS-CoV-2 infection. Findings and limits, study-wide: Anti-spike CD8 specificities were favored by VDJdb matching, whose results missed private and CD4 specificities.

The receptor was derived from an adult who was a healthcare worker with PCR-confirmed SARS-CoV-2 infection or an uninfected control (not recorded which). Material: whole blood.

The DNA of the CDR3 is TGTGCCAGCAGCCGGGTCGGGGACAATCAGCCCCAGCATTTT. Its translation: CASSRVGDNQPQHF. The rearrangement joins TRBV12-3 or TRBV12-4 to TRBJ1-5; D remains unclear. V dropped 6 bases and J dropped 3 bases, with 12 bases sitting between them. The length of the CDR3 is 14 residues.